Included here is one T cell receptor beta chain sequence, with context. The sample comes from a study of blood T cell repertoires in COVID-19. Background on the study: Samples of COVID-19 (acute and convalescent) were obtained from the United States, Italy and Spain. The cDNA or gDNA used as material had been derived from T cells, B-cell-depleted T cells, or PBMCs.

Clones were sequenced by immunoSEQ multiplex PCR, and TCRdb holds only the in-frame ones, with some missing. This sample has under 150,000 clones, with about 88% found just once. Germline values: CDR1 PRHDT, CDR2 FYEKMQ (reference sequence). V lost 5 bases to trimming and J lost 8 bases; unmatched junction nucleotides: 5. The CDR3 length is 14 residues. Donors were grouped by their self-reported clinical history. The recovered donors of Cohort 3 showed two negative PCRs, clearance, or symptom resolution. The TCR was taken from a woman between 45 and 65 years old who had recovered from COVID-19. The chain is built from TRBV13 and TRBJ1-6; TRBD1 matches 8 bases. Sequences were obtained from PBMCs or T cells enriched from blood (not recorded which). CDR3 amino acids: CASSLNRGDSPLHF. The CDR3 DNA follows: TGTGCCAGCAGCCTCAACAGGGGGGATTCACCCCTCCACTTT. Looking up the rest from reference TRBV13 and TRBJ1-6 gives the full variable domain: AAGVIQSPRHLIKEKRETATLKCYPIPRHDTVYWYQQGPGQDPQFLISFYEKMQSDKGSIPDRFSAQQFSDYHSELNMSSLELGDSALYFCASSLNRGDSPLHFGNGTRLTVT.